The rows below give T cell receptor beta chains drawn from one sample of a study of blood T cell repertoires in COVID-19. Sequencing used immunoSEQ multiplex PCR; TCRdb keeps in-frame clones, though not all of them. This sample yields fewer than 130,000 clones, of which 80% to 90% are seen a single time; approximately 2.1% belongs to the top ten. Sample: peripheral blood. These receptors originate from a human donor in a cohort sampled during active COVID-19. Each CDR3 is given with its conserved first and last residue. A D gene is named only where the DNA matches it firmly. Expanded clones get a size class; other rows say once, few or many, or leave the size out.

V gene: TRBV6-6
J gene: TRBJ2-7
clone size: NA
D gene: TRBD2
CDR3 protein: CASRSGGDYEQYF
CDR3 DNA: TGTGCCAGCAGGAGTGGGGGGGACTACGAGCAGTACTTC

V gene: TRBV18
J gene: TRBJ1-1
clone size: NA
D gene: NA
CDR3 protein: CASSPFAATEAFF
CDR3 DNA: TGTGCCAGCTCACCATTTGCGGCCACTGAAGCTTTCTTT

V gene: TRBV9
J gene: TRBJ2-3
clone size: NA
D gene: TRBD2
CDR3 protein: CASSVVLAGGADTQYF
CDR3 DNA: TGTGCCAGCAGCGTAGTGCTAGCGGGGGGGGCAGATACGCAGTATTTT

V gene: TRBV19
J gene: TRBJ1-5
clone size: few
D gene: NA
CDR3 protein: CASSMRGFDNQPQHF
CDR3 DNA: TGTGCCAGTAGTATGAGGGGGTTTGACAATCAGCCCCAGCATTTT

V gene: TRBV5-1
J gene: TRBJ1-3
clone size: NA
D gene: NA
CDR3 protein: CASSVGGQLSGNTIYF
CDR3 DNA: TGCGCCAGCAGCGTAGGAGGGCAACTCTCTGGAAACACCATATATTTT

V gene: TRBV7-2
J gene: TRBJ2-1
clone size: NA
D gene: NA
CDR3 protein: CASSLRTASFSYNEQFF
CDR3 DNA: TGTGCCAGCAGCTTAAGGACAGCTTCATTCTCCTACAATGAGCAGTTCTTC

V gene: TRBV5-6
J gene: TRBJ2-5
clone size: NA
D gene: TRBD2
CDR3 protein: CASSLFLAGVQVETQYF
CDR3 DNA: TGTGCCAGCAGCTTGTTCCTAGCGGGGGTTCAAGTAGAGACCCAGTACTTC

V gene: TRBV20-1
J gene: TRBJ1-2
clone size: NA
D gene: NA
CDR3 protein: CSAGAGYGYTF
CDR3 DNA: TGCAGTGCGGGAGCAGGCTATGGCTACACCTTC

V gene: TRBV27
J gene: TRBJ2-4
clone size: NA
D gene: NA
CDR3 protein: CASSSGGSGKNIQYF
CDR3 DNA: TGTGCCAGCAGTTCGGGGGGCTCGGGAAAAAACATTCAGTACTTC

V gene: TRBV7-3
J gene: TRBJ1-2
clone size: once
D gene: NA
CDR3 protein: CASSSSGDGYTF
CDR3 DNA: TGTGCCAGCAGCTCCTCAGGGGATGGCTACACCTTC

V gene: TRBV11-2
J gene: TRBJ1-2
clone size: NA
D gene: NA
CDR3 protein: CASSLDQTQGLNGYTF
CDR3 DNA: TGTGCCAGCAGCTTAGATCAAACCCAGGGGCTAAACGGCTACACCTTC

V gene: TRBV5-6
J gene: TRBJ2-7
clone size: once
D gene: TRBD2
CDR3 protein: CASRWGLAGAPDEQYF
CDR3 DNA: TGTGCCAGCAGGTGGGGACTAGCGGGAGCCCCGGACGAGCAGTACTTC

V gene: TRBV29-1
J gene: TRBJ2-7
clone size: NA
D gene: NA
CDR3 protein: CSVEETRSYEQYF
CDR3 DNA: TGCAGCGTTGAAGAGACTAGGAGTTACGAGCAGTACTTC

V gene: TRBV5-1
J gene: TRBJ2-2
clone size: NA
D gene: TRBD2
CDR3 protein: CASSLRASGGSTGELFF
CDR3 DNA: TGCGCCAGCAGCTTGAGAGCTAGCGGGGGATCCACCGGGGAGCTGTTTTTT

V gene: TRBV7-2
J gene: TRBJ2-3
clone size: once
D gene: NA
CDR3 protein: CASSLVTSRDTQYF
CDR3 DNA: TGTGCCAGCAGCTTAGTGACTAGTCGAGATACGCAGTATTTT

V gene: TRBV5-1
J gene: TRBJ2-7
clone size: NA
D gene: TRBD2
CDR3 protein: CASSLGAGLALSEQYF
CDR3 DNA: TGCGCCAGCAGTCTGGGTGCGGGACTAGCTCTTTCCGAGCAGTACTTC

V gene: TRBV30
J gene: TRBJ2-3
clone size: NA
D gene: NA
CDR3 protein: CAWRTRWGLGTDTQYF
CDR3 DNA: TGTGCCTGGAGAACAAGGTGGGGCTTAGGCACAGATACGCAGTATTTT

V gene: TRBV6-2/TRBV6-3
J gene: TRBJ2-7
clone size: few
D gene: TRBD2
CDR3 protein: CASRPSGGPYEQYF
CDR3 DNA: TGTGCCAGCAGACCTAGCGGGGGGCCCTACGAGCAGTACTTC

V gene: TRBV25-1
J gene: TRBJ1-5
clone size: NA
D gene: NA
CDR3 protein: CASEVVQVRNQPQHF
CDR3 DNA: TGTGCCAGCGAAGTCGTACAGGTTAGAAATCAGCCCCAGCATTTT

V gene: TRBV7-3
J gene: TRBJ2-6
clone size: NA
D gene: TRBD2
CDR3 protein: CASRAGVGSSGANVLTF
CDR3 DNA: TGTGCCAGCAGGGCGGGGGTCGGTTCCTCTGGGGCCAACGTCCTGACTTTC

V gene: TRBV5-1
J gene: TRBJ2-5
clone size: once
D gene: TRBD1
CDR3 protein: CASSAITGDQETQYF
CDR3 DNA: TGCGCCAGCAGCGCCATAACAGGGGATCAAGAGACCCAGTACTTC

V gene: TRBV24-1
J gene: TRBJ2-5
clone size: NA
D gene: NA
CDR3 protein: CATSDPVRETQYF
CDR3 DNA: TGTGCCACCAGTGATCCCGTCCGGGAGACCCAGTACTTC

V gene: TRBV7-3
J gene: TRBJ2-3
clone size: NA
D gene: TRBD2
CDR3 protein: CASSSGGLAGGSTDTQYF
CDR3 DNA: TGTGCCAGCAGCTCAGGAGGACTAGCGGGGGGTAGCACAGATACGCAGTATTTT

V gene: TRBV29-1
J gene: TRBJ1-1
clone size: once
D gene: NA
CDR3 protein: CSVDLLGRGTEAFF
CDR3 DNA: TGCAGCGTTGACTTGTTAGGCAGGGGAACTGAAGCTTTCTTT

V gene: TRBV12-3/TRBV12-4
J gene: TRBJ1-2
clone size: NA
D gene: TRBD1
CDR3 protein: CASSWDRNYGYTF
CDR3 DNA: TGTGCCAGCAGTTGGGACAGGAACTATGGCTACACCTTC